The 25 T cell receptor beta chains given below trace back to one sample, sequenced in a study of neurological immune-mediated disorders. TCRdb re-called the 5' RACE reads with MiXCR, one entry per CDR3 protein. The sample lists around 69,000 distinct CDR3 sequences, about 4.9% seen once, with about 6.9% in the top ten. The specimen sequenced was PBMCs. The receptors here all came from a man aged 30 to 45 with multiple sclerosis.

The J gene is TRBJ2-3, the V gene TRBV20-1; 8 nucleotides align to TRBD2. The CDR3 contains 15 residues. The trim removed 1 base at V and 3 bases at J, leaving 6 bases unmatched. Per germline, CDR1 DFQATT and CDR2 SNEGSKA (reference sequence). The CDR3 loop reads CSARGLAGGTDTQYF. The CDR3 DNA follows: TGCAGTGCTAGAGGTTTGGCGGGGGGAACAGATACGCAGTATTTT.

This clonotype was counted at least ten times. The chain links TRBV20-1 to TRBJ2-5, with 9 bases lining up with TRBD2. The germline V gene has CDR1 DFQATT and CDR2 SNEGSKA (reference sequence). The length of the CDR3 is 14 residues. V was clipped by 2 bases and J by 0 bases; unmatched bases: 1. The DNA for the CDR3 is TGCAGTGCTAGACTAGCGGGGAACCAAGAGACCCAGTACTTC. This encodes CSARLAGNQETQYF.

This clonotype was counted between two and nine times. The V gene is TRBV7-9, the J gene TRBJ2-3; D tentatively fits TRBD1 or TRBD2 (6 bases each). The CDR3 runs 16 residues. V lost 6 bases and J lost 4, with 20 bases in between. CDR1 is SEHNR, CDR2 FQNEAQ, per germline (reference sequence). CDR3 region: CASRPAGGGGADTQYF. CDR3 sequence (DNA): TGTGCCAGCAGGCCAGCCGGAGGGGGTGGCGCAGATACGCAGTATTTT. The full variable domain, its missing parts supplied by reference TRBV7-9 and TRBJ2-3, is DTGVSQNPRHKITKRGQNVTFRCDPISEHNRLYWYRQTLGQGPEFLTYFQNEAQLEKSRLLSDRFSAERPKGSFSTLEIQRTEQGDSAMYLCASRPAGGGGADTQYFGPGTRLTVL.

To note about this clonotype: Possible read error: a much larger clone is one base away. Since the CDR3 does not end with the conserved phenylalanine or tryptophan, this likely comes from a read error. The rearrangement links TRBV7-2 to TRBJ1-2; 9 positions match TRBD1. CDR1 and CDR2 from the germline V gene are SGHTA and FQGNSA. Trimming took 4 bases from V and 4 from J; bases not matched to a gene: 1. The CDR3 has 13 residues. DNA for the CDR3: TGTGCCAGCAGCTGGGGACAGGGCTATGGCTACACCATC. Translated, it gives CASSWGQGYGYTI.

This chain links TRBV20-1 with TRBJ2-6, with 8 bases matching TRBD1. Germline CDR1 and CDR2: DFQATT and SNEGSKA (reference sequence). The CDR3 is made up of 14 amino acids. V shed 3 bases and J 9 bases; nucleotides not matched to a gene: 7. The CDR3: CSARGDGQGNVLTF. CDR3 coding DNA: TGCAGTGCTAGGGGGGACGGACAGGGCAACGTCCTGACTTTC.

There are many counts of this clonotype. The chain combines TRBV12-3 or TRBV12-4 with TRBJ1-2, with TRBD1 matching over 7 bases. J lost 3 bases, V lost 3 bases, and 16 bases had no gene match. CDR3 size: 18 residues. CDR3 in amino acids: CASSLGQGDLVFDYGYTF. The CDR3 DNA is TGTGCCAGCAGTTTGGGGCAGGGGGATTTGGTGTTCGACTATGGCTACACCTTC.

This clonotype was counted ten times or more. This chain connects TRBV5-1 to TRBJ1-1; D perhaps matches TRBD1 (6 bases). The CDR3 extends over 14 amino acids. Germline V CDR1 and CDR2: SGHRS, YFSETQ. Between the trimmed V and J ends, which lost 9 bases and 1 base, there was a span of 16 bases. Here the CDR3 DNA reads TGCGCCACCAAACTGACAGGAACGAACACTGAAGCTTTCTTT. Amino acids: CATKLTGTNTEAFF.

This clonotype was found many times. The V and J genes are TRBV12-3 or TRBV12-4 and TRBJ1-1; TRBD1 aligns across 7 bases. The CDR3 is 13 residues long. J lost 5 bases, V lost 4 bases, and 4 bases had no gene match. The CDR3 nucleotides are TGTGCCAGCAGTTCCCAGGGACAGACTGAAGCTTTCTTT. Translated: CASSSQGQTEAFF.

This clonotype was counted a few times. This chain joins TRBV10-3 and TRBJ2-3; 8 bases line up with TRBD1. The ends lost 6 bases at V and 3 bases at J; junction bases unmatched: 2. The CDR3 loop spans 13 amino acids. Germline lookup yields CDR1 ENHRY and CDR2 SYGVKD. The CDR3 DNA reads TGTGCCATCAGCCGACAGGGGACAGATACGCAGTATTTT. Its translation is CAISRQGTDTQYF.

This clonotype was picked up many times. The V gene is TRBV12-3 or TRBV12-4, the J gene TRBJ2-7, with 10 positions matching TRBD2. Germline trimming cut 5 bases from V and 7 bases from J; bases unmatched to any gene: 11. The CDR3 covers 15 residues. The CDR3 region is CASSASGGAFSEQYF. CDR3 coding DNA: TGTGCCAGCAGTGCGAGCGGGGGGGCGTTCTCGGAGCAGTACTTC.

This clonotype was observed at least ten times. The CDR3 here is CASSYGVGEQYF. The CDR3 bases are TGTGCCAGCAGTTATGGGGTGGGGGAGCAGTACTTC. The chain recombines TRBV6-5 with TRBJ2-7, with D unresolved. Per germline, CDR1 MNHEY and CDR2 SVGAGI. This CDR3 region has 12 residues. Trimming left V 3 bases short and J 7 bases short, with 10 bases between.

This clonotype has ten or more counts. The chain carries TRBV5-1 and TRBJ2-5; TRBD2 matches at 7 bases. With V trimmed by 1 base and J by 2 bases, 5 bases remained unmatched. The CDR3 is 15 residues long. Germline CDR1 is SGHRS and CDR2 is YFSETQ. For the CDR3, the DNA is TGCGCCAGCAGCTTGTTTGGACTAGATCAAGAGACCCAGTACTTC. Encoded protein: CASSLFGLDQETQYF. Based on the CDR3 plus reference TRBV5-1 and TRBJ2-5, the full variable domain is KAGVTQTPRYLIKTRGQQVTLSCSPISGHRSVSWYQQTPGQGLQFLFEYFSETQRNKGNFPGRFSGRQFSNSRSEMNVSTLELGDSALYLCASSLFGLDQETQYFGPGTRLLVL.

Ten or more counts support this clonotype. The rearrangement links TRBV5-1 to TRBJ2-3, with 15 positions matching TRBD2. Trimming at V came to 0 bases and at J to 5 bases, leaving 7 bases not matched to a gene. CDR1 and CDR2 (germline): SGHRS, YFSETQ. This CDR3 spans 18 amino acids. This CDR3 reads CASSLGTSGGAWIDTQYF. The CDR3, as DNA: TGCGCCAGCAGCTTGGGGACTAGCGGGGGGGCCTGGATAGATACGCAGTATTTT.

This clonotype was observed at least ten times. The gene calls are TRBV7-8 and TRBJ2-1, with D perhaps assigned TRBD1 or TRBD2 (7 bases each). CDR1 is SGHVS and CDR2 is FQNEAQ in the germline V gene. This CDR3 has 14 residues. V lost 6 bases, J lost 6 bases, and 15 bases lay in between. CDR3 protein: CASSSQGGANEQFF. CDR3 coding DNA: TGTGCCAGCAGTTCGCAGGGGGGGGCCAATGAGCAGTTCTTC.

The chain employs TRBV12-3 or TRBV12-4 and TRBJ1-1; 8 nucleotides match TRBD1. The CDR3 loop spans 13 amino acids. J lost 14 bases, V lost 5 bases, and 13 bases had no gene match. CDR3 nucleotide sequence: TGTGCCAGCAGTATCGGACAGGGCACGGGCATATTCTTT. Encoded protein: CASSIGQGTGIFF.

This clonotype has ten or more counts. This chain connects TRBV6-1 to TRBJ1-5; D remains unclear. V gave up 1 base and J gave up 4 bases, with 8 bases separating them. Germline CDR1 is MNHNS and CDR2 is SASEGT. CDR3 length equals 14 residues. The CDR3 DNA is TGTGCCAGCAGTGAAGGGAGGGCAAATCAGCCCCAGCATTTT. Its protein product is CASSEGRANQPQHF.

In the case of this clonotype: This may be a read error: a much more frequent sequence differs by one nucleotide. This chain links TRBV11-2 with TRBJ1-1, with D maybe TRBD1 (6 bases). The CDR3 is made up of 12 amino acids. Germline lookup yields CDR1 SGHAT and CDR2 FQNNGV. The chain's CDR3 is CAGSLGGSEAFF. For the CDR3, the DNA is TGTGCCGGCAGCCTTGGGGGCAGCGAAGCTTTCTTT.

This clonotype was counted ten times or more. This chain uses TRBV29-1 with TRBJ2-3; TRBD1 or TRBD2 may be the D gene (5 bases each). Germline assignment: CDR1 SQVTM and CDR2 ANQGSEA. This CDR3 has 14 residues. V was trimmed by 3 bases and J by 4 bases, leaving 14 bases between them. CDR3: CSVETGTGSDTQYF. CDR3 sequence (DNA): TGCAGCGTTGAGACCGGGACGGGCTCAGATACGCAGTATTTT.

This clonotype was counted ten times or more. This chain uses TRBV5-1 with TRBJ2-2, with D unclear. Trimming pared 0 bases from V and 2 bases from J, leaving 5 bases between. This CDR3 spans 14 amino acids. Germline V gene sequence: CDR1 SGHRS, CDR2 YFSETQ. The CDR3 loop is CASSLAVNTGELFF. The CDR3 nucleotides are TGCGCCAGCAGCTTGGCCGTAAACACCGGGGAGCTGTTTTTT.

This clonotype was found many times. The V call is TRBV7-9, the J call TRBJ2-7; 7 nucleotides agree with TRBD2. The CDR3 is 13 amino acids. Germline-derived CDR1 and CDR2 are SEHNR and FQNEAQ (reference sequence). V lost 7 bases, J lost 3 bases, and 6 bases stayed unmatched. This chain's CDR3 is CASTGGGDYEQYF. The CDR3 DNA reads TGTGCCAGCACGGGAGGAGGGGACTACGAGCAGTACTTC.

This clonotype was seen at least ten times. The rearrangement links TRBV7-2 to TRBJ2-1, with unresolved D. The CDR3 has 15 residues. Trimming cost V 1 base and J 7 bases, with 14 bases left between them. Germline V gene sequence: CDR1 SGHTA, CDR2 FQGNSA. The CDR3 nucleotides read TGTGCCAGCAGCTTAGGACCGGGCCTTTGGAATGAGCAGTTCTTC. This encodes CASSLGPGLWNEQFF.

Comment on this clonotype: This may be a read error: a much more frequent sequence differs by one nucleotide. V and J are TRBV5-8 and TRBJ2-7; TRBD2 aligns across 8 bases. The V gene's germline CDR1 is SGHTS and CDR2 YDEGEE. CDR3 length equals 14 residues. The J segment lost 1 base and the V segment lost 4 bases, leaving 4 bases of the junction unmatched. CDR3 DNA: TGTGCCAGCAGCCCGGGAGGGCGATCCTACGAGCAGTACTTC. Protein sequence: CASSPGGRSYEQYF.

This clonotype occurred a few times. This chain links TRBV5-8 with TRBJ2-1; D assignment may be TRBD1 or TRBD2 (5 bases each). Germline loops: CDR1 SGHTS, CDR2 YDEGEE. V lost 0 bases, J lost 0 bases, and 16 bases lay in between. The CDR3 covers 18 residues. This CDR3 is CASSLGVRGVGSYNEQFF. CDR3 DNA sequence: TGTGCCAGCAGCTTGGGGGTGAGAGGGGTGGGCTCCTACAATGAGCAGTTCTTC.

This clonotype was counted many times. This chain joins TRBV20-1 and TRBJ2-3; tentative D call: TRBD2 (5 bases). Germline V lookup: CDR1 DFQATT, CDR2 SNEGSKA (reference sequence). The CDR3 has 11 amino acids. The CDR3 is CIGKRGDTQYF. As DNA, the CDR3 is TGCATCGGGAAACGAGGGGATACGCAGTATTTT.

This clonotype appeared many times. This chain links TRBV7-8 with TRBJ1-1; D not resolved. The CDR3 consists of 15 residues. V gave up 1 base and J gave up 2 bases, with 11 bases separating them. The germline V gene has CDR1 SGHVS and CDR2 FQNEAQ. The CDR3 DNA reads TGTGCCAGCAGCTTAGGTCGACCGCCAAACACTGAAGCTTTCTTT. Translated, it gives CASSLGRPPNTEAFF.